A selection of T cell receptor beta chains follows, all from one sample in a study of blood T cell repertoires in COVID-19. Libraries were prepared by immunoSEQ multiplex PCR; TCRdb keeps only in-frame clonotypes and omits some of them. The sample records roughly 50,000 clones, about 90% being singletons. Sequencing input: peripheral blood. The source of these receptors is a human donor with active COVID-19. The donor label of this sample is uncertain. CDR3s include the opening cysteine and the closing phenylalanine or tryptophan. Fields, in order: D gene, clone size, V gene, CDR3 length, J gene, CDR3 protein, CDR3 DNA. A D gene is named only where the DNA matches it firmly. Some rows mark clone size as missing; the rest say once, few, many or name a class of expanded clone.

-	-	TRBV14	15	TRBJ2-5	CASSQDLGSQETQYF	TGTGCCAGCAGCCAAGATCTAGGCAGCCAAGAGACCCAGTACTTC
-	-	TRBV6-1	15	TRBJ1-2	CASSEGWFRLYGYTF	TGTGCCAGCAGTGAAGGGTGGTTCCGACTCTATGGCTACACCTTC
TRBD1	-	TRBV7-8	13	TRBJ1-5	CASSNRGSKPQHF	TGTGCCAGCAGCAACAGGGGGTCCAAGCCCCAGCATTTT
TRBD2	-	TRBV3-1/TRBV3-2	20	TRBJ2-3	CASSRPSGLAGGSRTDTQYF	TGTGCCAGCAGCCGTCCCTCGGGACTAGCGGGGGGTAGTCGAACAGATACGCAGTATTTT
-	once	TRBV5-5	12	TRBJ1-3	CASSFQGNTIYF	TGTGCCAGCAGCTTTCAGGGAAACACCATATATTTT
TRBD1	-	TRBV5-1	14	TRBJ2-7	CASSSGTGGSEQYF	TGCGCCAGCAGCTCTGGGACAGGGGGCAGCGAGCAGTACTTC
-	-	TRBV5-1	12	TRBJ2-5	CASSLAGETQYF	TGCGCCAGCAGCTTGGCAGGGGAGACCCAGTACTTC
-	-	TRBV6-2/TRBV6-3	13	TRBJ1-1	CASSYGQNTQAFF	TGTGCCAGCAGTTACGGACAGAACACTCAAGCTTTCTTT
-	-	TRBV19	18	TRBJ2-6	CASSIWAGIAVGANVLTF	TGTGCCAGTAGTATTTGGGCAGGAATAGCGGTTGGGGCCAACGTCCTGACTTTC
TRBD1	-	TRBV5-6	16	TRBJ2-3	CASSLDRGVFTDTQYF	TGTGCCAGCAGCTTGGACAGGGGGGTCTTCACAGATACGCAGTATTTT
-	-	TRBV9	15	TRBJ1-3	CASSLQGVFGNTIYF	TGTGCCAGTAGTTTACAGGGTGTCTTTGGAAACACCATATATTTT
-	-	TRBV3-1/TRBV3-2	14	TRBJ2-7	CASSQGTNLGEQYF	TGTGCCAGCAGCCAAGGGACTAACCTTGGGGAGCAGTACTTC
TRBD2	-	TRBV7-2	18	TRBJ2-2	CASSLAGGGAVSAGELFF	TGTGCCAGCAGCTTAGCGGGCGGGGGGGCCGTTTCCGCCGGGGAGCTGTTTTTT
-	-	TRBV6-5	13	TRBJ1-2	CASSSVGGYGYTF	TGTGCCAGCAGTTCAGTGGGGGGTTATGGCTACACCTTC
-	-	TRBV7-9	15	TRBJ2-5	CASSSDGTPGETQYF	TGTGCCAGCAGCTCGGACGGGACACCGGGGGAGACCCAGTACTTC
TRBD2	-	TRBV7-3	15	TRBJ2-5	CASSSGGGPQETQYF	TGTGCCAGCAGCTCCGGCGGGGGGCCCCAAGAGACCCAGTACTTC
-	-	TRBV18	12	TRBJ2-2	CASSTETGELFF	TGTGCCAGCTCAACGGAGACCGGGGAGCTGTTTTTT
TRBD2	-	TRBV4-3	19	TRBJ2-1	CASSQDRSGGSGAYNEQFF	TGCGCCAGCAGCCAAGACAGGAGCGGGGGGTCCGGGGCCTACAATGAGCAGTTCTTC
-	-	TRBV9	13	TRBJ1-1	CASSYAESREPLF	TGTGCCAGCAGCTATGCGGAGTCACGGGAACCCCTCTTT
-	once	TRBV7-2	15	TRBJ1-1	CASSLNRVTNTEAFF	TGTGCCAGCAGCTTGAACAGGGTGACGAACACTGAAGCTTTCTTT
-	-	TRBV11-2	14	TRBJ2-7	CASSPGWAHDEQYF	TGTGCCAGCAGCCCAGGTTGGGCGCACGACGAGCAGTACTTC
TRBD2	once	TRBV7-8	16	TRBJ2-3	CASSPPTSGGTDTQYF	TGTGCCAGCAGTCCTCCGACTAGCGGGGGAACAGATACGCAGTATTTT
TRBD2	few	TRBV20-1	16	TRBJ2-7	CSASGPSGGASYEQYF	TGCAGTGCTAGTGGGCCTAGCGGGGGGGCCTCCTACGAGCAGTACTTC
TRBD2	-	TRBV4-1	16	TRBJ2-3	CASSQGTSGGGVTQYF	TGCGCCAGCAGCCAGGGGACTAGCGGGGGTGGGGTGACGCAGTATTTT
-	once	TRBV6-5	10	TRBJ2-3	CASGRDTQYF	TGTGCCAGCGGCCGAGATACGCAGTATTTT
TRBD2	few	TRBV7-3	15	TRBJ2-3	CASSASGGATDTQYF	TGTGCCAGCAGCGCGAGCGGGGGGGCCACAGATACGCAGTATTTT
-	-	TRBV12-3/TRBV12-4	12	TRBJ1-2	CASSEAPNGYTF	TGTGCCAGCAGTGAGGCCCCCAATGGCTACACCTTC